One sample yielded the 21 T cell receptor beta chains listed below, sequenced in a study of T cell repertoires in cytomegalovirus infection. TCRdb fed the reads into MiXCR, producing one record per CDR3 protein. The profile shows 900,000 to 950,000 distinct CDR3 sequences, under 40% of them singletons. These TCRs are of unknown antigen specificity. This sample comprised cultured CD8+ T cells from PBMCs, obtained from culture after CMV antigen stimulation. The receptors stem from a human donor in good health (CMV status not recorded). Some clones in this sample may be carry-over from other donors' samples.

V gene TRBV20-1 combines with J gene TRBJ2-1; TRBD2 matches at 9 bases. Germline lookup yields CDR1 DFQATT and CDR2 SNEGSKA (reference sequence). The length of the CDR3 is 15 residues. Unmatched junction bases numbered 12, after V lost 0 bases and J lost 12 bases. The CDR3 DNA is TGCAGTGCTAGAGATTTGCGGGGGGGGATCACAGGGCAGTTCTTC. This encodes CSARDLRGGITGQFF.

The sample holds a few counts of this clonotype. The J gene is TRBJ2-1, the V gene TRBV6-5, with TRBD2 identical over 11 bases. Germline values: CDR1 MNHEY, CDR2 SVGAGI. Unmatched junction bases numbered 9, after V lost 2 bases and J lost 6 bases. This CDR3 comprises 17 residues. CDR3 sequence (DNA): TGTGCCAGCAGTTACACACCCGGACTAGCGGGTATCAATGAGCAGTTCTTC. This translates into CASSYTPGLAGINEQFF.

This clonotype was counted only a few times. V usage is TRBV7-9 and J usage is TRBJ2-7; D is unresolved. From germline, CDR1 is SEHNR and CDR2 FQNEAQ (reference sequence). The CDR3 length is 15 residues. V was clipped by 5 bases and J by 0 bases, with 14 bases between them. The CDR3 DNA is TGTGCCAGCAGCCTCCCTCAGGTTAGCTCCTACGAGCAGTACTTC. It yields the protein CASSLPQVSSYEQYF. Complete variable domain (other parts from reference TRBV7-9 and TRBJ2-7): DTGVSQNPRHKITKRGQNVTFRCDPISEHNRLYWYRQTLGQGPEFLTYFQNEAQLEKSRLLSDRFSAERPKGSFSTLEIQRTEQGDSAMYLCASSLPQVSSYEQYFGPGTRLTVT.

The chain couples TRBV28 to TRBJ2-1, with D perhaps TRBD1 or TRBD2 (5 bases each). Germline lookup yields CDR1 MDHEN and CDR2 SYDVKM. V was trimmed by 4 bases and J by 9 bases, leaving 25 bases between them. The CDR3 spans 17 residues. CDR3 residues: CASSSPPGTRGSGEQFF. The CDR3 bases are TGTGCCAGCAGTTCCCCCCCCGGGACCCGAGGTTCTGGTGAGCAGTTCTTC.

This clonotype was seen more than once but under ten times. This rearrangement joins TRBV4-1 to TRBJ2-7; maybe TRBD1 (6 bases). CDR3 length: 14 amino acids. Trimming removed 3 bases from V and 2 bases from J, with 11 bases in between. From germline, CDR1 is MGHRA and CDR2 YSYEKL. CDR3 loop: CASSQIQGPYEQYF. The CDR3 bases are TGCGCCAGCAGCCAGATACAGGGCCCCTACGAGCAGTACTTC.

This clonotype was counted a few times. The chain carries TRBV7-6 and TRBJ2-5; the match to TRBD2 covers 8 bases. The CDR3 sequence is 16 residues long. Germline values: CDR1 SGHVS, CDR2 FNYEAQ. With V trimmed by 4 bases and J by 1 base, 8 bases remained unmatched. This CDR3 is CASSSTSVLSQETQYF. CDR3 bases: TGTGCCAGCAGCTCGACTAGCGTACTAAGCCAAGAGACCCAGTACTTC.

This clonotype has at least ten counts. The J gene is TRBJ1-1, the V gene TRBV7-2; the D is unclear. Germline CDR1 is SGHTA and CDR2 is FQGNSA. The CDR3 sequence is 15 residues long. V lost 5 bases and J 7 bases, leaving 20 bases between the germline ends. CDR3 residues: CASSNYATKTLEAFF. In DNA, the CDR3 is TGTGCCAGCAGCAATTATGCCACGAAAACACTTGAAGCTTTCTTT.

This clonotype was seen a handful of times. The V call is TRBV29-1, the J call TRBJ2-2; 9 nucleotides agree with TRBD2. The J segment lost 2 bases and the V segment lost 4 bases, leaving 8 bases of the junction unmatched. CDR3 size: 16 residues. Looked up from germline, CDR1 is SQVTM and CDR2 is ANQGSEA. CDR3 in DNA: TGCAGCGTTGCTGGCGGGGGGGCCTCCAACACCGGGGAGCTGTTTTTT. The encoded protein is CSVAGGGASNTGELFF.

This clonotype showed up just a few times. V is TRBV12-3 or TRBV12-4 and J is TRBJ1-2; D remains ambiguous. Trimming removed 2 bases from V and 8 bases from J, with 12 bases in between. The CDR3 spans 13 residues. CDR3 amino acids: CASSLRPGFGYTF. In DNA form, the CDR3 reads TGTGCCAGCAGTTTACGGCCGGGGTTCGGCTACACCTTC.

The chain employs TRBV2 and TRBJ2-5, with TRBD2 matching 8 bases. V was clipped by 5 bases and J by 1 base; unmatched bases: 9. From germline, CDR1 is SNHLY and CDR2 FYNNEI. This CDR3 has 16 residues. CDR3 sequence (DNA): TGTGCCAGCAGTCAAAGGAAGAGCGGGGGCCAAGAGACCCAGTACTTC. It yields the protein CASSQRKSGGQETQYF.

As regards this clonotype: This may stem from a read error, because a much larger clone lies one nucleotide away. The chain has TRBV7-2 and TRBJ2-3; maybe TRBD1 (5 bases). The CDR3 has 15 residues. In germline, CDR1 is SGHTA, CDR2 FQGNSA. V was shortened by 3 bases and J by 4 bases, with 14 bases between the two germline ends. The CDR3 DNA is TGTACCAGCAGCTTGAGAACAGGCATTTCAGATACGCAGTATTTT. Translation: CTSSLRTGISDTQYF.

The chain employs TRBV20-1 and TRBJ2-1, with 9 bases lining up with TRBD2. J was trimmed by 0 bases and V by 0 bases; bases with no gene match: 9. Germline CDR1 reads DFQATT; CDR2 reads SNEGSKA (reference sequence). CDR3 length equals 18 residues. CDR3 amino acids: CSARDTAGGIFSYNEQFF. CDR3 nucleotide sequence: TGCAGTGCTAGAGATACCGCGGGGGGGATCTTCTCCTACAATGAGCAGTTCTTC.

The rearrangement links TRBV6-2 or TRBV6-3 to TRBJ2-7; D not resolved. The CDR3 runs to 13 residues. Trimming removed 7 bases at V and 3 bases at J, with 13 bases between. From germline, CDR1 is MNHEY and CDR2 SVGEGT. The CDR3 bases are TGTGCCAGCAAATTTCCGGGCAACTACGAGCAGTACTTC. As protein: CASKFPGNYEQYF.

This chain uses TRBV7-6 with TRBJ1-1, with TRBD1 identical over 7 bases. The CDR3 spans 14 residues. CDR1 SGHVS and CDR2 FNYEAQ come from the germline V gene. J gave up 6 bases and V 1 base, and 5 bases lay outside the gene matches. The DNA for the CDR3 is TGTGCCAGCAGCTTAGACCCGACAGGGCCTGAAGCTTTCTTT. Amino acids: CASSLDPTGPEAFF. Variable domain in full (rest from reference TRBV7-6 and TRBJ1-1): GAGVSQSPRYKVTKRGQDVALRCDPISGHVSLYWYRQALGQGPEFLTYFNYEAQQDKSGLPNDRFSAERPEGSISTLTIQRTEQRDSAMYRCASSLDPTGPEAFFGQGTRLTVV.

This chain uses TRBV4-1 with TRBJ1-4; D is ambiguous. Trimming took 1 base from V and 0 from J, leaving 12 bases between them. CDR1 MGHRA and CDR2 YSYEKL come from the germline V gene. The CDR3 is made up of 17 amino acids. CDR3 in amino acids: CASSQVALVSTNEKLFF. CDR3 bases: TGCGCCAGCAGCCAAGTAGCCTTGGTGTCAACTAATGAAAAACTGTTTTTT.

In its sample, this clonotype was seen a few times. The chain recombines TRBV12-3 or TRBV12-4 with TRBJ2-7, with D tentatively TRBD2 (6 bases). The CDR3 has 13 residues. V was pared by 6 bases and J by 6 bases, with 15 bases between. In nucleotides, the CDR3 is TGTGCCAGCAGCAGGGACTCGCCCACCGAGCAGTACTTC. Translated, it gives CASSRDSPTEQYF.

This clonotype was detected a few times. J is TRBJ2-3 and V is TRBV27; D gene uncertain. V lost 6 bases and J lost 3, with 7 bases in between. The CDR3 is 12 amino acids. From germline, CDR1 is MNHEY and CDR2 SMNVEV (reference sequence). CDR3 sequence: CASRPGTDTQYF. Here the CDR3 DNA reads TGTGCCAGCAGACCCGGGACAGATACGCAGTATTTT.

This chain joins TRBV7-9 and TRBJ1-3, with D possibly TRBD1 on 6 matching bases. The CDR3 is 13 residues long. Trimming removed 5 bases at V and 8 bases at J, with 13 bases between. Germline-derived CDR1 and CDR2 are SEHNR and FQNEAQ (reference sequence). This chain's CDR3 is CASSTTGVHTIYF. The CDR3, as DNA: TGTGCCAGCAGCACGACAGGTGTGCACACCATATATTTT. Based on the CDR3 plus reference TRBV7-9 and TRBJ1-3, the full variable domain is DTGVSQNPRHKITKRGQNVTFRCDPISEHNRLYWYRQTLGQGPEFLTYFQNEAQLEKSRLLSDRFSAERPKGSFSTLEIQRTEQGDSAMYLCASSTTGVHTIYFGEGSWLTVV.

The chain joins TRBV6-5 to TRBJ2-2, with D uncertain. The CDR3 spans 18 residues. Germline lookup yields CDR1 MNHEY and CDR2 SVGAGI. Trimming left V 0 bases short and J 0 bases short, with 14 bases between. In nucleotides, the CDR3 is TGTGCCAGCAGTTACTCGAGTGTAGCTCTGGCGAACACCGGGGAGCTGTTTTTT. As protein: CASSYSSVALANTGELFF.

Remarks on this clonotype: A much larger clonotype is one base distant, so this may be a read error. The V gene is TRBV28, the J gene TRBJ2-3; D might be TRBD1 or TRBD2, each matching 6 bases. CDR1 and CDR2 from the germline V gene are MDHEN and SYDVKM. CDR3 length: 15 amino acids. Written as DNA, the CDR3 is TGTGCCAGCAGTTTGAGGGGGGCCCTCACAGATGCGCAGTATTTT. Translation gives CASSLRGALTDAQYF. Based on the CDR3 plus reference TRBV28 and TRBJ2-3, the full variable domain is DVKVTQSSRYLVKRTGEKVFLECVQDMDHENMFWYRQDPGLGLRLIYFSYDVKMKEKGDIPEGYSVSREKKERFSLILESASTNQTSMYLCASSLRGALTDAQYFGPGTRLTVL.

In DNA form, the CDR3 reads TGTGCCAGCAGCTCCCCAGCGGTGCTGTTTTTT. Translated, it gives CASSSPAVLFF. The V and J genes are TRBV7-9 and TRBJ2-2, with D possibly being TRBD2 (5 bases). Trimming took off 4 bases at V and 13 bases at J, with 10 bases between the two ends. Germline V gives CDR1 SEHNR, CDR2 FQNEAQ (reference sequence). CDR3 size: 11 residues.